The TCR beta chain under discussion was sequenced for a study of blood T cell repertoires in COVID-19. About the study: Some COVID-19 samples were acute and others convalescent; all came from the United States, Italy and Spain. The cDNA or gDNA used as material had been derived from T cells, B-cell-depleted T cells, or PBMCs.

As handled by the study authors: Amplification of reference gene primers provided the estimated nucleated cell counts. The table came from immunoSEQ multiplex PCR; TCRdb's copy has only in-frame clones and leaves some out. D and trimming come from the DNA, and the V and J calls and clone size come from that table. The sample comprises more than 150,000 clones, roughly 88% of which are singletons, and almost 10% rests with the top ten. The clonotype was recovered from a woman between 50 and 59 years old with acute or convalescent COVID-19. Sequencing was performed on peripheral blood.

The CDR3 here is CASSYEGMAGELFF. CDR3 nucleotide sequence: TGTGCCAGCAGTTATGAGGGAATGGCCGGGGAGCTGTTTTTT. This rearrangement joins TRBV6-5 to TRBJ2-2, with D perhaps matching TRBD2 (5 bases). CDR3 length: 14 residues. Trimming removed 3 bases from V and 6 bases from J, with 11 bases in between. Germline CDR1 is MNHEY and CDR2 is SVGAGI.